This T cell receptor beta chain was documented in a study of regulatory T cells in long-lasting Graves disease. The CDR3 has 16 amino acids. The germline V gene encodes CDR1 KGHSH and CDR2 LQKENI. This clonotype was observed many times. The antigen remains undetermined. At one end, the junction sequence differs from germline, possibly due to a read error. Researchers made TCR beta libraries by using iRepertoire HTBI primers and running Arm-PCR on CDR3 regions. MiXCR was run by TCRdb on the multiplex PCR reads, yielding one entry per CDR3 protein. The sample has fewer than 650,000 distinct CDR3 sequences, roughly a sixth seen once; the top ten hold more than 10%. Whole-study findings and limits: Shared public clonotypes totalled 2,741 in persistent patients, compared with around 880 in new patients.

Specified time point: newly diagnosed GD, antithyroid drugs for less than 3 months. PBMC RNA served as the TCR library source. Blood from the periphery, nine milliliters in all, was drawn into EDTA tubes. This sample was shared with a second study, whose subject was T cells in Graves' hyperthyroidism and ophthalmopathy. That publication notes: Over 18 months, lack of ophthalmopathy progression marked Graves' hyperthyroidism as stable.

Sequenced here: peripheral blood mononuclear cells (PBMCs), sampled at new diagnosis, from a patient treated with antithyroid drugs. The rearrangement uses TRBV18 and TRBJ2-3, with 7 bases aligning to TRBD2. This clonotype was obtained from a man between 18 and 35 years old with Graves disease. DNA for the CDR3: TGTGCCAGCACACCGTCGCCGGGGGGACGGACAGATACGCAGTATTTT. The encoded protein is CASTPSPGGRTDTQYF.